Presented here are 12 T cell receptor beta chains from one specimen sequenced in a study of T cells in Graves' hyperthyroidism and ophthalmopathy. From RNA transcripts, TCR beta CDR3 regions were amplified. The primer set for the first-round RT-PCR of the TCR CDR3 was HTBI. TCRdb re-analysed the multiplex PCR reads in MiXCR, keeping a single row per CDR3 protein. Of 350,000 to 500,000 distinct CDR3 sequences in the sample, roughly an eighth were seen once. Sequencing was carried out using blood. All receptors derive from a woman aged 18-29 years with Graves' hyperthyroidism.

This clonotype was seen more than once but under ten times. The chain links TRBV10-1 to TRBJ2-1; D may be TRBD2 (6 bases). The V end was cut by 6 bases, the J end by 4 bases, with 19 bases between. Germline CDR1 and CDR2: WNHNN and SYGVQD (reference sequence). The CDR3 has 16 residues. CDR3 DNA: TGCGCCAGCAGCCCCCCCGGAATAGCGGCTTACAATGAGCAGTTCTTC. As protein: CASSPPGIAAYNEQFF.

This clonotype came up many times. The rearrangement links TRBV5-1 to TRBJ1-1; D gene unclear. Germline loops: CDR1 SGHRS, CDR2 YFSETQ. The CDR3 contains 13 residues. Trimming took 7 bases from V and 0 from J, leaving 10 bases between them. In DNA, the CDR3 is TGCGCCAGCCAAATAAGGGTGAACACTGAAGCTTTCTTT. Translating it yields CASQIRVNTEAFF.

In its sample, this clonotype was seen many times. The V and J genes are TRBV12-3 or TRBV12-4 and TRBJ2-7; D unclear. V was clipped by 8 bases and J by 6 bases, with 14 bases between them. The CDR3 is made up of 12 amino acids. The CDR3 protein is CASGVLLAEQYF. CDR3 in DNA: TGTGCCAGCGGGGTACTCCTTGCCGAGCAGTACTTC.

This clonotype was recorded at least ten times. In nucleotides, the CDR3 is TGTGCCAGCAGTGAAAAGGGGCAGCATGAGCAGTTCTTC. This encodes CASSEKGQHEQFF. The rearrangement links TRBV2 to TRBJ2-1, with a weak D call TRBD1 (5 bases). V lost 2 bases to trimming and J lost 8 bases, with 10 bases between them. The CDR3 has 13 amino acids. The germline V gene encodes CDR1 SNHLY and CDR2 FYNNEI.

This clonotype was counted only a few times. This sequence joins TRBV20-1 and TRBJ1-1, with a weak D call TRBD1 (5 bases). V was shortened by 0 bases and J by 7 bases, with 15 bases between the two germline ends. The germline V gene has CDR1 DFQATT and CDR2 SNEGSKA (reference sequence). CDR3 length: 14 amino acids. CDR3 in DNA: TGCAGTGCTAGAGATGGGGGGGACCGCCGTGAAGCTTTCTTT. Its translation is CSARDGGDRREAFF.

This rearrangement joins TRBV29-1 to TRBJ2-6; 9 bases line up with TRBD2. J was trimmed by 0 bases and V by 7 bases; bases with no gene match: 7. The CDR3 is made up of 16 amino acids. The V gene's germline CDR1 is SQVTM and CDR2 ANQGSEA. The CDR3 loop reads CSGRGGAPSGANVLTF. CDR3 DNA sequence: TGCAGCGGGCGGGGGGGGGCCCCCTCTGGGGCCAACGTCCTGACTTTC.

The V and J genes are TRBV5-1 and TRBJ1-4; 8 nucleotides match TRBD1. The ends lost 1 base at V and 5 bases at J; junction bases unmatched: 4. Germline V gene lookup returns CDR1 SGHRS and CDR2 YFSETQ. CDR3 length: 15 residues. The CDR3 spells CASSLSTGGNEKLFF. CDR3 bases: TGCGCCAGCAGCTTGTCAACAGGGGGAAATGAAAAACTGTTTTTT.

This clonotype was counted many times. This chain uses TRBV12-3 or TRBV12-4 with TRBJ2-7; D not certain. The V gene lost 2 bases and the J gene lost 0 bases, with 14 bases spanning the gap. The CDR3 runs 16 residues. The CDR3 DNA reads as TGTGCCAGCAGTTTACGTGCAGGTCCCAGCTCCTACGAGCAGTACTTC. Translated: CASSLRAGPSSYEQYF.

This chain connects TRBV20-1 to TRBJ2-2, with 11 nucleotides matching TRBD2. CDR3 length: 16 amino acids. The trim removed 5 bases at V and 4 bases at J, leaving 9 bases unmatched. Germline values: CDR1 DFQATT, CDR2 SNEGSKA (reference sequence). The CDR3 is CSAPPVAGGGTGELFF. The CDR3, as DNA: TGCAGTGCTCCCCCTGTAGCGGGGGGGGGCACCGGGGAGCTGTTTTTT.

This clonotype showed up just once. The rearrangement joins TRBV3-1 to TRBJ1-1, with a tentative D call TRBD1 (5 bases). The CDR3 is 14 amino acids. Trimming shortened V by 0 bases and J by 7 bases, and 12 bases separated the two germline ends. Germline V gives CDR1 LGHDT, CDR2 YNNKEL (reference sequence). CDR3 nucleotide sequence: TGTGCCAGCAGCCAAGAAGGCAGGGTCGGTGAAGCTTTCTTT. The encoded protein is CASSQEGRVGEAFF.

In the case of this clonotype: An end of the junction does not agree with germline; a read error may underlie this. This chain uses TRBV6-2 or TRBV6-3 with TRBJ2-1, with D hard to call. Germline V CDR1 and CDR2: MNHEY, SVGEGT. This CDR3 region has 13 residues. The CDR3 nucleotides are TGTGTCAGCAGTTATACCAGTGGCAATGAGCAGTTCTTC. Its translation: CVSSYTSGNEQFF.

This clonotype has ten or more counts. V is TRBV27 and J is TRBJ1-1; tentative D call: TRBD1 (5 bases). Trimming shortened V by 5 bases and J by 5 bases, and 21 bases separated the two germline ends. CDR3 size: 16 residues. Germline V gives CDR1 MNHEY, CDR2 SMNVEV (reference sequence). The CDR3 here is CASSHPGPSRGTEAFF. In DNA form, the CDR3 reads TGTGCCAGCAGTCACCCGGGACCCTCGCGGGGAACTGAAGCTTTCTTT.